The 30 T cell receptor beta chains given below trace back to one sample, sequenced in a study of OX40 agonist ivuxolimab in advanced cancers. Assay: immunoSEQ multiplex PCR; the TCRdb copy retains only in-frame clones and omits some. Seen here are 11,000 to 15,000 clones, 60% to 85% observed once, and the top ten hold 35% to 45%. Material: CD4+ or CD8+ T cells sorted from blood, obtained in a trial of the OX40 agonist ivuxolimab. The receptors were sampled from an adult with an advanced solid tumor such as melanoma, head and neck, liver or kidney cancer.

This sequence joins TRBV10-1 and TRBJ2-7; D may match TRBD1 or TRBD2 (6 bases each). V was pared by 4 bases and J by 6 bases, with 13 bases between. The CDR3 runs 13 residues. Germline V gene sequence: CDR1 WNHNN, CDR2 SYGVQD (reference sequence). CDR3 sequence (DNA): TGCGCCAGCAGTGGGTTCGGGGGCGGCGAGCAGTACTTC. This encodes CASSGFGGGEQYF.

This clone was detected a few times. The chain links TRBV4-1 to TRBJ1-1, with a weak D call TRBD1 (6 bases). V gave up 7 bases and J gave up 6 bases, with 12 bases separating them. Germline CDR1 and CDR2: MGHRA and YSYEKL. The CDR3 has 12 residues. Here the CDR3 reads CASMSQGPEAFF. The DNA of the CDR3 is TGCGCCAGCATGTCACAGGGTCCTGAAGCTTTCTTT.

The chain's CDR3 is CASSFELAGATDTQYF. In DNA form, the CDR3 reads TGTGCCAGCAGTTTTGAACTAGCGGGTGCCACAGATACGCAGTATTTT. V usage is TRBV28 and J usage is TRBJ2-3, with 9 bases lining up with TRBD2. The CDR3 is 16 amino acids. Germline V CDR1 and CDR2: MDHEN, SYDVKM. V was pared by 3 bases and J by 2 bases, with 6 bases of the junction left unmatched. The complete variable domain, with remaining parts taken from reference TRBV28 and TRBJ2-3, reads DVKVTQSSRYLVKRTGEKVFLECVQDMDHENMFWYRQDPGLGLRLIYFSYDVKMKEKGDIPEGYSVSREKKERFSLILESASTNQTSMYLCASSFELAGATDTQYFGPGTRLTVL.

The gene calls are TRBV28 and TRBJ2-1; TRBD2 matches 8 bases. The ends lost 2 bases at V and 4 bases at J; junction bases unmatched: 4. Germline lookup yields CDR1 MDHEN and CDR2 SYDVKM. There are 15 residues in the CDR3. The CDR3 DNA follows: TGTGCCAGCAGTTTAGGGGTAGCGGGGTACAATGAGCAGTTCTTC. Translated, it gives CASSLGVAGYNEQFF.

The V gene is TRBV6-6, the J gene TRBJ1-1; possibly TRBD1 for D (6 bases). Trimming took 6 bases from V and 5 from J, leaving 19 bases between them. CDR1 and CDR2 from the germline V gene are MNHNY and SVGAGI (reference sequence). The CDR3 is 15 amino acids. CDR3 sequence reads: CASRLNGGPRTEAFF. In DNA, the CDR3 is TGTGCCAGCAGGTTAAACGGGGGGCCCCGAACTGAAGCTTTCTTT.

The chain links TRBV9 to TRBJ2-1, with 7 bases lining up with TRBD1. V was pared by 3 bases and J by 2 bases, with 8 bases of the junction left unmatched. Germline CDR1 and CDR2: SGDLS and YYNGEE. The CDR3 has 16 residues. CDR3 nucleotides: TGTGCCAGCAGCGCCACAGGGGAAATGGCCTACAATGAGCAGTTCTTC. It translates to CASSATGEMAYNEQFF.

The chain has TRBV7-9 and TRBJ2-2; no firm D call. The CDR3 covers 13 residues. Germline V gene sequence: CDR1 SEHNR, CDR2 FQNEAQ (reference sequence). V gave up 5 bases and J gave up 7 bases, with 11 bases separating them. CDR3 amino acids: CASSLDLDGELFF. CDR3 in DNA: TGTGCCAGCAGCCTTGATTTGGACGGGGAGCTGTTTTTT.

This clone was picked up a small number of times. The V and J genes are TRBV15 and TRBJ1-1, with 7 bases aligning to TRBD1. The ends lost 3 bases at V and 12 bases at J; junction bases unmatched: 13. Germline V gene lookup returns CDR1 LNHNV and CDR2 YYDKDF (reference sequence). CDR3 length: 14 residues. CDR3 loop: CATSSERWGQKTFF. The DNA for the CDR3 is TGTGCCACCAGCAGCGAAAGGTGGGGACAGAAAACTTTCTTT.

The gene calls are TRBV4-1 and TRBJ2-5; 7 bases align to TRBD2. The CDR3 spans 13 residues. In germline, CDR1 is MGHRA, CDR2 YSYEKL. V trimming: 7 bases; J trimming: 1 base; junction bases outside the gene matches: 3. The CDR3: CASTGGTQETQYF. The DNA of the CDR3 is TGCGCCAGCACCGGGGGGACCCAAGAGACCCAGTACTTC.

This clone was detected only once. Other DNA sequences from this sample encode an identical CDR3 as well. The chain carries TRBV7-9 and TRBJ2-1, with unresolved D. CDR3 length: 14 amino acids. Trimming shortened V by 1 base and J by 0 bases, and 4 bases separated the two germline ends. Germline V CDR1 and CDR2: SEHNR, FQNEAQ (reference sequence). The CDR3 loop is CASSLGSSYNEQFF. The CDR3 nucleotides read TGTGCCAGCAGCTTAGGTTCCTCCTACAATGAGCAGTTCTTC. The variable domain in full, completed from reference TRBV7-9 and TRBJ2-1, reads DTGVSQNPRHKITKRGQNVTFRCDPISEHNRLYWYRQTLGQGPEFLTYFQNEAQLEKSRLLSDRFSAERPKGSFSTLEIQRTEQGDSAMYLCASSLGSSYNEQFFGPGTRLTVL.

The chain combines TRBV13 with TRBJ1-2; no reliable D call. CDR1 is PRHDT, CDR2 FYEKMQ, per germline (reference sequence). Trimming removed 1 base at V and 4 bases at J, with 7 bases between. CDR3 length: 13 residues. CDR3 DNA sequence: TGTGCCAGCAGCTTAGTACAGATCTATGGCTACACCTTC. Its protein product is CASSLVQIYGYTF.

CDR3: CASSPRQDSYEQYF. The CDR3 region has the DNA TGTGCCAGCAGCCCGAGACAGGATTCCTACGAGCAGTACTTC. The chain combines TRBV7-8 with TRBJ2-7; the D gene is possibly TRBD1 (6 bases). The length of the CDR3 is 14 residues. The germline CDR1 and CDR2 sequences are SGHVS and FQNEAQ. The V and J ends lost 5 bases and 1 base respectively, with 12 bases between them.

The CDR3 bases are TGTGCCAGCAGTTACCTCAGGATGGGAAATGAGCAGTTCTTC. It is translated as CASSYLRMGNEQFF. V usage is TRBV6-6 and J usage is TRBJ2-1; D not resolved. The germline gives CDR1 MNHNY, CDR2 SVGAGI (reference sequence). With 2 bases removed from V and 7 bases from J, the gap between germline ends came to 12 bases. This CDR3 region has 14 residues.

The V and J genes are TRBV7-9 and TRBJ1-5; 9 bases map to TRBD1. The CDR3 contains 14 residues. CDR1 and CDR2 from the germline V gene are SEHNR and FQNEAQ (reference sequence). The V gene end was trimmed by 5 bases and the J gene end by 6 bases; junction bases not matched to a gene: 5. DNA of the CDR3: TGTGCCAGCAGCGCGGGACAGGGTAGTCAGCCCCAGCATTTT. Translating it yields CASSAGQGSQPQHF.

This clone was seen more than once but under ten times. CDR3 in DNA: TGTGCCAGCAGTTTGGGCTGGGCAGGAAACACTGAAGCTTTCTTT. Amino acids: CASSLGWAGNTEAFF. This sequence joins TRBV27 and TRBJ1-1; D gene ambiguous. V lost 3 bases to trimming and J lost 2 bases, with 13 bases between them. The CDR3 is 15 amino acids. CDR1 and CDR2 from the germline V gene are MNHEY and SMNVEV (reference sequence).

This chain connects TRBV2 to TRBJ2-1; 10 nucleotides match TRBD2. The CDR3 has 14 residues. V lost 4 bases, J lost 10 bases, and 7 bases stayed unmatched. Germline-derived CDR1 and CDR2 are SNHLY and FYNNEI. CDR3: CASSGLGSGREQFF. CDR3 in DNA: TGTGCCAGCAGTGGTCTCGGTAGCGGGAGGGAGCAGTTCTTC. The whole variable domain, remainder taken from reference TRBV2 and TRBJ2-1, is EPEVTQTPSHQVTQMGQEVILRCVPISNHLYFYWYRQILGQKVEFLVSFYNNEISEKSEIFDDQFSVERPDGSNFTLKIRSTKLEDSAMYFCASSGLGSGREQFFGPGTRLTVL.

The chain joins TRBV27 to TRBJ2-7; maybe TRBD1 (5 bases). V was trimmed by 2 bases and J by 6 bases, leaving 8 bases between them. This CDR3 is built from 12 residues. CDR1 is MNHEY and CDR2 is SMNVEV in the germline V gene (reference sequence). In nucleotides, the CDR3 is TGTGCCAGCAGTTTAAAGGGGCGCGAGCAGTACTTC. It specifies CASSLKGREQYF.

Remarks on this clone: Relative to the germline gene, one junction end is altered; a read error may explain this. The chain links TRBV6-1 to TRBJ2-3; a possible D gene is TRBD2 (7 bases). The germline V gene has CDR1 MNHNS and CDR2 SASEGT. This CDR3 is built from 14 residues. The CDR3: CASSEGGAADTQYF. The CDR3 DNA reads as TGTGCCAGCAGCGAAGGGGGGGCTGCAGATACGCAGTATTTT.

This clone was seen just once. V and J are TRBV4-3 and TRBJ2-2, with 7 bases matching TRBD2. J was trimmed by 8 bases and V by 0 bases; bases with no gene match: 0. The CDR3 is 13 amino acids. From germline, CDR1 is LGHNA and CDR2 YSLEER. CDR3 loop: CASSQDSGGELFF. The CDR3 nucleotides read TGCGCCAGCAGCCAAGATAGCGGGGGGGAGCTGTTTTTT.

The chain links TRBV5-5 to TRBJ2-5; 8 positions agree with TRBD1. Trimming at V came to 4 bases and at J to 5 bases, leaving 10 bases not matched to a gene. This CDR3 region has 15 residues. Germline lookup yields CDR1 SGHKS and CDR2 YYEKEE (reference sequence). The CDR3 reads CASSLGQGVSETQYF. DNA for the CDR3: TGTGCCAGCAGCCTAGGACAGGGAGTATCGGAGACCCAGTACTTC.

The CDR3 DNA sequence: TGTGCCAGCAGCTTAGGCCGACAGGGGGTCGCTTTCTTT. It translates to CASSLGRQGVAFF. The V gene is TRBV7-9, the J gene TRBJ1-1; 9 bases match TRBD1. V lost 1 base, J lost 11 bases, and 5 bases stayed unmatched. Germline V gene lookup returns CDR1 SEHNR and CDR2 FQNEAQ (reference sequence). The CDR3 has 13 amino acids.

V gene TRBV7-6 combines with J gene TRBJ2-7, with 11 bases that match TRBD2. Germline V gives CDR1 SGHVS, CDR2 FNYEAQ. The CDR3 sequence is 16 residues long. The V segment lost 5 bases and the J segment 4 bases; nucleotides outside the gene matches: 10. The CDR3, as DNA: TGTGCCAGCAGCCTTAGACTAGCGGGGTTCGGATACGAGCAGTACTTC. Amino acid sequence: CASSLRLAGFGYEQYF.

The genes are TRBV5-1 and TRBJ1-4, with D hard to call. The germline V gene has CDR1 SGHRS and CDR2 YFSETQ. V lost 0 bases to trimming and J lost 4 bases, with 7 bases between them. The CDR3 is 14 amino acids. The CDR3 here is CASSLGSLNEKLFF. Written as DNA, the CDR3 is TGCGCCAGCAGCTTGGGCAGTCTTAATGAAAAACTGTTTTTT. Using reference TRBV5-1 and TRBJ1-4 for the parts outside the CDR3, the full variable domain is KAGVTQTPRYLIKTRGQQVTLSCSPISGHRSVSWYQQTPGQGLQFLFEYFSETQRNKGNFPGRFSGRQFSNSRSEMNVSTLELGDSALYLCASSLGSLNEKLFFGSGTQLSVL.

V usage is TRBV6-5 and J usage is TRBJ1-2, with 8 bases lining up with TRBD1. This CDR3 comprises 12 residues. V shed 8 bases, J shed 4 bases, and the junction held 3 bases outside the gene matches. Germline lookup yields CDR1 MNHEY and CDR2 SVGAGI. The DNA of the CDR3 is TGTGCCAGCGGACAGGGTAGCTATGGCTACACCTTC. Translation: CASGQGSYGYTF.

The gene calls are TRBV4-1 and TRBJ2-1, with a weak D call TRBD2 (6 bases). The CDR3 consists of 13 residues. Germline V gives CDR1 MGHRA, CDR2 YSYEKL. Between the trimmed V and J ends, which lost 2 bases and 13 bases, there was a span of 15 bases. Written as DNA, the CDR3 is TGCGCCAGCAGCCAATTCCGGGACTCCGGACAGTTCTTC. Translation: CASSQFRDSGQFF.

The genes are TRBV27 and TRBJ2-7; D call uncertain. The CDR3 sequence is 16 residues long. V lost 2 bases and J 3 bases, leaving 17 bases between the germline ends. Germline V gene lookup returns CDR1 MNHEY and CDR2 SMNVEV (reference sequence). The CDR3 here is CASSLVALGTRYEQYF. CDR3 DNA sequence: TGTGCCAGCAGTTTAGTGGCTCTAGGAACACGCTACGAGCAGTACTTC.

This chain connects TRBV10-3 to TRBJ1-6; 9 nucleotides agree with TRBD1. Germline values: CDR1 ENHRY, CDR2 SYGVKD. CDR3 length: 17 amino acids. V was pared by 5 bases and J by 4 bases, with 9 bases of the junction left unmatched. DNA for the CDR3: TGTGCCATCAGTCCGTCCCAAGGGACAGGGTATAATTCACCCCTCCACTTT. This sequence encodes CAISPSQGTGYNSPLHF.

The chain combines TRBV19 with TRBJ2-1; D is uncertain. Germline values: CDR1 LNHDA, CDR2 SQIVND (reference sequence). V lost 5 bases, J lost 5 bases, and 7 bases lay in between. This CDR3 contains 12 residues. CDR3 loop: CASSSEHNEQFF. In nucleotides, the CDR3 is TGTGCCAGTAGTTCAGAGCACAATGAGCAGTTCTTC.

On this clone itself: Sequence at one end of the junction differs from germline and may be a read error. The chain recombines TRBV6-5 with TRBJ2-7; unclear D gene. CDR1 is MNHEY and CDR2 is SVGAGI in the germline V gene. The CDR3 is made up of 9 amino acids. CDR3 nucleotide sequence: TGTGCCAGCGGTTACGAGCAGTACTTC. It codes for CASGYEQYF.

V is TRBV19 and J is TRBJ1-5; D uncertain. The CDR3 has 15 residues. Germline CDR1 and CDR2: LNHDA and SQIVND (reference sequence). The ends were cut back, 5 bases at V and 0 bases at J, with 11 bases in the middle. The CDR3 sequence is CASSPGLISNQPQHF. CDR3 DNA sequence: TGTGCCAGTAGTCCTGGACTCATTAGCAATCAGCCCCAGCATTTT.